The 13 T cell receptor beta chains reported below all come from one sample, sequenced in a study of shared clonotypes between healthy human individuals. Measured with immunoSEQ multiplex PCR; TCRdb has only the in-frame clones, and not every one. The sample lists 2 million to 2.5 million clones; about nine tenths were seen once. The sample was naive CD4+ T cells from PBMCs. This sample's subset: CD45RA+ positively selected. These receptors were taken from a man aged 18 to 35 in good health. Some clones in this sample may be carry-over from other donors' samples.

The J gene is TRBJ1-5, the V gene TRBV7-2; D remains ambiguous. The V end was cut by 0 bases, the J end by 9 bases, with 9 bases between. Germline assignment: CDR1 SGHTA and CDR2 FQGNSA. The CDR3 is made up of 13 amino acids. CDR3 in DNA: TGTGCCAGCAGCTTAGCCCACATGGTGCCCCAGCATTTT. Protein: CASSLAHMVPQHF.

The chain carries TRBV5-1 and TRBJ2-5; tentative D call: TRBD2 (6 bases). Germline assignment: CDR1 SGHRS and CDR2 YFSETQ. The CDR3 contains 15 residues. V gave up 2 bases and J gave up 7 bases, with 18 bases separating them. The CDR3 bases are TGCGCCAGCAGCTTCTCGGGGGAACCTTTGCGGACCCAGTACTTC. It codes for CASSFSGEPLRTQYF.

This CDR3 is CASSLGGRGTYEQYF. In nucleotides, the CDR3 is TGTGCCAGCAGTTTAGGGGGCAGGGGGACCTACGAGCAGTACTTC. The V gene is TRBV27, the J gene TRBJ2-7, with TRBD1 identical over 7 bases. The germline V gene encodes CDR1 MNHEY and CDR2 SMNVEV (reference sequence). V lost 2 bases to trimming and J lost 2 bases; unmatched junction nucleotides: 6. This CDR3 comprises 15 residues.

The V call is TRBV27, the J call TRBJ2-2; D gene ambiguous. The V gene's germline CDR1 is MNHEY and CDR2 SMNVEV (reference sequence). Trimming pared 3 bases from V and 3 bases from J, leaving 8 bases between. The CDR3 sequence is 14 residues long. CDR3: CASSFDTYTGELFF. In DNA form, the CDR3 reads TGTGCCAGCAGTTTCGACACCTACACCGGGGAGCTGTTTTTT.

V is TRBV23-1 and J is TRBJ2-3; D might be TRBD1 (6 bases). TRBV23-1 is an ORF, with its function uncertain. With 3 bases removed from V and 1 base from J, the gap between germline ends came to 11 bases. This CDR3 comprises 15 residues. CDR3 sequence reads: CASSHPPGGTDTQYF. CDR3 bases: TGCGCCAGCAGTCACCCCCCAGGGGGCACAGATACGCAGTATTTT.

V and J are TRBV5-4 and TRBJ1-1, with 7 bases lining up with TRBD1. The CDR3 is 14 residues long. Losses at the gene ends were 4 bases for V and 0 bases for J; bases not matched to a gene: 3. The germline CDR1 and CDR2 sequences are SGHNT and YYREEE (reference sequence). The CDR3 nucleotides read TGTGCCAGCAGCAAGGGACAGTTGAACACTGAAGCTTTCTTT. Protein sequence: CASSKGQLNTEAFF.

The chain combines TRBV2 with TRBJ1-1, with a possible D match to TRBD1 (5 bases). The V gene's germline CDR1 is SNHLY and CDR2 FYNNEI. V was trimmed by 5 bases and J by 6 bases, leaving 16 bases between them. The CDR3 has 14 residues. The CDR3 nucleotides are TGTGCCAGCAGTCAGCCAGGGACTGCAGCTGAAGCTTTCTTT. As protein: CASSQPGTAAEAFF.

This sequence joins TRBV2 and TRBJ1-4, with TRBD1 matching 8 bases. Trimming cost V 8 bases and J 7 bases; bases outside gene matches: 6. CDR3 length: 13 amino acids. The V gene's germline CDR1 is SNHLY and CDR2 FYNNEI. DNA for the CDR3: TGTGCCAGCGTAGGACAGGGAGGTGAAAAACTGTTTTTT. This translates into CASVGQGGEKLFF.

J is TRBJ2-3 and V is TRBV5-1; 7 nucleotides align to TRBD2. Germline V gene lookup returns CDR1 SGHRS and CDR2 YFSETQ. The CDR3 is 13 amino acids. V was clipped by 4 bases and J by 5 bases; unmatched bases: 4. The CDR3 coding sequence is TGCGCCAGCAGCACTGCTAGCGGAGATACGCAGTATTTT. This codes for CASSTASGDTQYF.

V and J are TRBV5-4 and TRBJ2-7; possible D gene TRBD2, 6 bases. Germline lookup yields CDR1 SGHNT and CDR2 YYREEE (reference sequence). There are 16 residues in the CDR3. V gave up 4 bases and J gave up 0 bases, with 17 bases separating them. The CDR3 bases are TGTGCCAGCAGCCGGCGGAGGGGCGACCACTCCTACGAGCAGTACTTC. Protein product: CASSRRRGDHSYEQYF.

The chain uses TRBV4-3 and TRBJ2-7, with D tentatively TRBD2 (5 bases). The CDR3 length is 15 residues. The germline V gene encodes CDR1 LGHNA and CDR2 YSLEER. Between the trimmed V and J ends, which lost 0 bases and 2 bases, there was a span of 11 bases. In DNA form, the CDR3 reads TGCGCCAGCAGCCAAGATCTAGCAGGAACCTACGAGCAGTACTTC. Its translation is CASSQDLAGTYEQYF.

The chain uses TRBV15 and TRBJ2-1; D is uncertain. Germline CDR1 LNHNV, CDR2 YYDKDF (reference sequence). This CDR3 contains 16 residues. Trimming took off 1 base at V and 2 bases at J, with 12 bases between the two ends. CDR3 in DNA: TGTGCCACCAGCAGAGCGCGGCAGGATCCCTACAATGAGCAGTTCTTC. Its protein product is CATSRARQDPYNEQFF.

The chain couples TRBV27 to TRBJ2-1; TRBD1 is a possible D gene (7 bases). Between the trimmed V and J ends, which lost 7 bases and 9 bases, there was a span of 13 bases. The CDR3 is 12 amino acids. Germline V gene data show CDR1 as MNHEY and CDR2 as SMNVEV (reference sequence). CDR3 protein: CASTYRGGEQFF. The CDR3, as DNA: TGTGCCAGCACCTACAGGGGAGGTGAGCAGTTCTTC.